The 7 T cell receptor beta chains below all came from one sample that was sequenced in a study of cytotoxic CD8 clonotypes in ibrutinib-treated CLL. Method: immunoSEQ multiplex PCR; TCRdb's copy keeps in-frame clones and lacks some. In the table there are 150,000 to 200,000 clones, around 72% of which are singletons. Sequences were derived from PBMCs, sampled after 24 months of ibrutinib treatment. The source is a human donor with chronic lymphocytic leukemia.

As DNA, the CDR3 is TGTGCCAGCAGCCCACGCACCAATGAGCAGTTCTTC. This sequence encodes CASSPRTNEQFF. J is TRBJ2-1 and V is TRBV9; no firm D call. Germline assignment: CDR1 SGDLS and CDR2 YYNGEE. With 4 bases removed from V and 6 bases from J, the gap between germline ends came to 8 bases. The CDR3 runs 12 residues. Together with reference TRBV9 and TRBJ2-1, the CDR3 gives the full variable domain: DSGVTQTPKHLITATGQRVTLRCSPRSGDLSVYWYQQSLDQGLQFLIQYYNGEERAKGNILERFSAQQFPDLHSELNLSSLELGDSALYFCASSPRTNEQFFGPGTRLTVL.

V gene TRBV28 combines with J gene TRBJ2-1; D possibly matches TRBD1 or TRBD2 (5 bases each). Germline lookup yields CDR1 MDHEN and CDR2 SYDVKM. The CDR3 runs 15 residues. Trimming took off 2 bases at V and 3 bases at J, with 11 bases between the two ends. CDR3 nucleotide sequence: TGTGCCAGCAGTTTACGGGGCCCGATCTACAATGAGCAGTTCTTC. Translation gives CASSLRGPIYNEQFF.

This sequence joins TRBV4-1 and TRBJ2-1, with 15 bases that match TRBD2. CDR3 length equals 17 residues. Germline V gene lookup returns CDR1 MGHRA and CDR2 YSYEKL. With V trimmed by 4 bases and J by 6 bases, 7 bases remained unmatched. CDR3 DNA sequence: TGCGCCAGCAGCCCTCAAGGGACTAGCGGGAGGACCAATGAGCAGTTCTTC. Translated, it gives CASSPQGTSGRTNEQFF.

In this sample, this clone turned up a few times. The V gene is TRBV6-1, the J gene TRBJ1-5; 7 bases are a match to TRBD1. The CDR3 has 12 residues. CDR1 MNHNS and CDR2 SASEGT come from the germline V gene. With V trimmed by 8 bases and J by 6 bases, 4 bases remained unmatched. This CDR3 reads CASYAGGQPQHF. The CDR3 DNA reads TGTGCCAGCTATGCAGGGGGTCAGCCCCAGCATTTT.

The gene calls are TRBV5-4 and TRBJ2-7; 7 bases fit TRBD2. The CDR3 loop spans 15 amino acids. The V gene end was trimmed by 4 bases and the J gene end by 4 bases; junction bases not matched to a gene: 11. CDR1 and CDR2 (germline): SGHNT, YYREEE (reference sequence). CDR3 amino acids: CASSPTQAGRYEQYF. CDR3 sequence (DNA): TGTGCCAGCAGCCCTACCCAAGCGGGGCGATACGAGCAGTACTTC. The full variable domain, rest sourced from reference TRBV5-4 and TRBJ2-7, is ETGVTQSPTHLIKTRGQQVTLRCSSQSGHNTVSWYQQALGQGPQFIFQYYREEENGRGNFPPRFSGLQFPNYSSELNVNALELDDSALYLCASSPTQAGRYEQYFGPGTRLTVT.

The chain recombines TRBV25-1 with TRBJ2-3; 11 bases are shared with TRBD2. V trimming: 2 bases; J trimming: 5 bases; junction bases outside the gene matches: 0. Looked up from germline, CDR1 is MGHDK and CDR2 is SYGVNS. This CDR3 has 14 residues. CDR3 amino acids: CASSELAGGDTQYF. The CDR3 DNA is TGTGCCAGCAGTGAACTAGCGGGAGGAGATACGCAGTATTTT.

The chain joins TRBV7-2 to TRBJ2-4; 9 nucleotides align to TRBD1. The CDR3 has 13 amino acids. Looked up from germline, CDR1 is SGHTA and CDR2 is FQGNSA. V lost 5 bases to trimming and J lost 7 bases; unmatched junction nucleotides: 3. The CDR3 spells CASSDDRGNIQYF. The CDR3, as DNA: TGTGCCAGCAGCGATGACAGGGGGAACATTCAGTACTTC.